This T cell receptor beta chain was documented in a study of T cell responses to AZD1222 COVID-19 vaccine. Overall study results and limits: Spike-wide vaccine-associated CD4 TCRs dominated at 160-218 and 743-854. Repertoire sampling occurred only after the peak T cell response. Baseline serostatus was positive in only five to seven AZD1222 recipients.

Clones were read by immunoSEQ multiplex PCR, and TCRdb kept only the in-frame ones, dropping some. The table has 150,000 or so clones, more than 85% seen once; the top ten hold 5.5% to 7%. There are a few counts of this clone. Antigen specificity is unknown. This specimen consisted of peripheral blood, obtained after recovery from COVID-19. The receptor's source is an adult who had recovered from COVID-19.

The CDR3 DNA reads TGTGCCAGCAGTTTGGGGCGGTTCTCTGAAGCTTTCTTT. This sequence encodes CASSLGRFSEAFF. The genes are TRBV6-5 and TRBJ1-1; TRBD1 is a possible D gene (5 bases). The CDR3 length is 13 residues. Trimming cost V 4 bases and J 6 bases, with 12 bases left between them. CDR1 MNHEY and CDR2 SVGAGI come from the germline V gene.